This T cell receptor beta chain was captured by sequencing in a study of cytomegalovirus exposure and HLA in healthy donors. Whole-study context: Prior work identified around 120 million unique TCR beta sequences in around 170 million T cells.

The CDR3 sequence is 16 residues long. V trimming: 1 base; J trimming: 4 bases; junction bases outside the gene matches: 4. Germline values: CDR1 MGHDK, CDR2 SYGVNS. General study points: The authors listed 164 TCR beta chains as cytomegalovirus-associated.

The study ran its PCR with 60 Vbeta and 13 Jbeta primers. This table comes from immunoSEQ multiplex PCR, and its TCRdb copy is limited to in-frame clones, with some not included. This sample yields some 87,000 clones, of which approximately 70% are seen a single time; around 15% belongs to the top ten. As regards this clone: Its specificity is unknown.

The clonotype originates from a woman aged 45-60 years in good health and CMV-seropositive. Sequencing was done on a sample of PBMCs. The rearrangement joins TRBV25-1 to TRBJ2-3, with 11 positions matching TRBD2. The CDR3 is CASSESGTSGADTQYF. CDR3 in DNA: TGTGCCAGCAGTGAATCCGGGACTAGCGGAGCAGATACGCAGTATTTT.